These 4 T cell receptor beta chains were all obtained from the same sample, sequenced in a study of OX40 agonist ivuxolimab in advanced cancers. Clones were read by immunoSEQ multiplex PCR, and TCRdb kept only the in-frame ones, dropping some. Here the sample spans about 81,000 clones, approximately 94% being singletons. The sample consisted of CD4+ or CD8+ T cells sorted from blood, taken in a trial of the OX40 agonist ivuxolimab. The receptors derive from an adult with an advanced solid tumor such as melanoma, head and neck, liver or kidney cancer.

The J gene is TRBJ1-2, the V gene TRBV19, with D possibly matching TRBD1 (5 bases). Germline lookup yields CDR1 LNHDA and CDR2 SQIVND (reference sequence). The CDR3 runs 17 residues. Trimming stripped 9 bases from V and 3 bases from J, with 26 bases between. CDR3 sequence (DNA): TGTGCCAGCTTGGGACCCCTGGGACGTCGGCGGGACTATGGCTACACCTTC. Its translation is CASLGPLGRRRDYGYTF.

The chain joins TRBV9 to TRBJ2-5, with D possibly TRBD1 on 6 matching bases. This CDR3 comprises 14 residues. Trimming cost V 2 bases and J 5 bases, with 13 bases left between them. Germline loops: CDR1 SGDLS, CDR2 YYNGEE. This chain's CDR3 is CASSVKTGDETQYF. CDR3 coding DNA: TGTGCCAGCAGCGTGAAGACAGGAGATGAGACCCAGTACTTC.

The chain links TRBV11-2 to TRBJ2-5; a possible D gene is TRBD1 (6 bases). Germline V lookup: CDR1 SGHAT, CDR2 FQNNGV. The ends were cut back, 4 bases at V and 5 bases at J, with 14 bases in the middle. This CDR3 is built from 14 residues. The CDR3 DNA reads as TGTGCCAGCAGCTACGGACAGTTTCGGGAGACCCAGTACTTC. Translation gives CASSYGQFRETQYF.

The chain's CDR3 is CASSQDSAGANVLTF. The CDR3 region has the DNA TGCGCCAGCAGCCAAGACTCAGCTGGGGCCAACGTCCTGACTTTC. The V call is TRBV4-3, the J call TRBJ2-6; D not certain. Germline assignment: CDR1 LGHNA and CDR2 YSLEER. V was cut by 0 bases and J by 2 bases, with 5 bases left in between. This CDR3 is built from 15 residues.